Listed below are T cell receptor beta chains from one sample, sequenced in a study of control samples from healthy donors and cancer patients. This table comes from immunoSEQ multiplex PCR, and its TCRdb copy is limited to in-frame clones, with some not included. Among tens of thousands of clones, around 84% were seen once, and the ten largest hold more than 30%. Sequencing was carried out using PBMCs. The receptors derive from a man between 70 and 80 years old with lung cancer. CDR3s include the opening cysteine and the closing phenylalanine or tryptophan. The D gene is left open where the match is weak. Only part of the rows carry a size: once, few, many, or a class if the clone is expanded.

CDR3 length	V gene	clone size	J gene	D gene	CDR3 DNA	CDR3 protein
15	TRBV3-1/TRBV3-2	.	TRBJ1-2	TRBD1	TGTGCCAGCAGCCGCCGGGACAGGGGGCTTTCTGGCTACACCTTC	CASSRRDRGLSGYTF
15	TRBV2	.	TRBJ2-2	TRBD2	TGTGCCAGCAGTCCCCCTGGGGGGAGGGCCGGGGAGCTGTTTTTT	CASSPPGGRAGELFF
15	TRBV4-3	.	TRBJ1-1	TRBD1	TGCGCCAGCAGCCAAGACCGGGACAGGGTCACTGAAGCTTTCTTT	CASSQDRDRVTEAFF
13	TRBV15	once	TRBJ2-4	.	TGTGCCACCAGCAGCGGACAGAAAAACATTCAGTACTTC	CATSSGQKNIQYF
15	TRBV6-5	.	TRBJ2-3	TRBD1	TGTGCCATATACGACAGGGGAGAGAACACAGATACGCAGTATTTT	CAIYDRGENTDTQYF
14	TRBV7-9	.	TRBJ1-4	.	TGTGCCAGCACCTGGGCATCAAGAGGCGAAAAACTGTTTTTT	CASTWASRGEKLFF
14	TRBV5-6	.	TRBJ1-1	.	TGTGCCAGCAGCTTGCGACAGGCGAACACTGAAGCTTTCTTT	CASSLRQANTEAFF
13	TRBV18	.	TRBJ1-4	.	TGTGCCAGCTCACCAGGTACTAATGAAAAACTGTTTTTT	CASSPGTNEKLFF
15	TRBV7-6	once	TRBJ2-2	TRBD1	TGTGCCAGCCGAACAGGGGGCGCATTCCCCGGGGAGCTGTTTTTT	CASRTGGAFPGELFF
14	TRBV5-5	.	TRBJ2-7	TRBD1	TGTGCCAGCAGCCCCGGGACAGGGGGCTACGAGCAGTACTTC	CASSPGTGGYEQYF
16	TRBV6-6	.	TRBJ1-5	TRBD1	TGTGCCAGCAGCTCGGGACAGGGGACGAGCAATCAGCCCCAGCATTTT	CASSSGQGTSNQPQHF
14	TRBV30	once	TRBJ1-1	.	TGTGCCTGGAGTGTAGCGGCGGCCCACACTGAAGCTTTCTTT	CAWSVAAAHTEAFF
15	TRBV4-1	.	TRBJ1-6	.	TGCGCCAGCAGCCAGACCACCATAAGCAATTCACCCCTCCACTTT	CASSQTTISNSPLHF
15	TRBV28	.	TRBJ2-2	.	TGTGCCAGCTGGCCTGGGGGCGCTAACACCGGGGAGCTGTTTTTT	CASWPGGANTGELFF
16	TRBV4-3	.	TRBJ2-3	.	TGCGCCAGCAGCCCCAAGCGTGAGCGCAGCACAGATACGCAGTATTTT	CASSPKRERSTDTQYF
15	TRBV3-1/TRBV3-2	.	TRBJ2-3	.	TGTGCCAGCAGCCAAGAGGAGCGGACTACAGATACGCAGTATTTT	CASSQEERTTDTQYF
18	TRBV5-1	.	TRBJ1-2	TRBD1	TGCGCCAGCAGCTTGGACTACCCAGGGGGTGCTACTAACTATGGCTACACCTTC	CASSLDYPGGATNYGYTF
12	TRBV11-2	once	TRBJ2-3	TRBD2	TGTGCCAGCAGCTTACAGCGGGGGGCAGCGTATTTT	CASSLQRGAAYF
15	TRBV5-1	.	TRBJ2-2	TRBD1	TGCGCCAGCAGCGCGACAGGGAAGGACACCGGGGAGCTGTTTTTT	CASSATGKDTGELFF
15	TRBV18	.	TRBJ1-1	TRBD1	TGTGCCAGCTCACCTACTTACAGGGGAGACACTGAAGCTTTCTTT	CASSPTYRGDTEAFF
13	TRBV7-3	once	TRBJ2-7	TRBD1	TGTGCCAGCAGCCCCGGACAGGTCTACGAGCAGTACTTC	CASSPGQVYEQYF
15	TRBV9	.	TRBJ1-1	.	TGTGCCAGCAGCGTAGAAGCAGCCTTTAGCACTGAAGCTTTCTTT	CASSVEAAFSTEAFF
15	TRBV9	.	TRBJ2-1	.	TGTGCCAGCAGCGTAGGCGGGTTTACCTACAATGAGCAGTTCTTC	CASSVGGFTYNEQFF
12	TRBV6-6	.	TRBJ1-4	.	TGTGCCTCGGGGGGAAGACGCGAAAAACTGTTTTTT	CASGGRREKLFF
14	TRBV27	.	TRBJ2-7	TRBD1	TGTGCCAGCAGTTTAGGACAGGGAGTGTTCGAGCAGTACTTC	CASSLGQGVFEQYF
14	TRBV30	.	TRBJ1-6	.	TGTGCCTGGAACGGGGGATCTTTAGATTCACCCCTCCACTTT	CAWNGGSLDSPLHF
15	TRBV29-1	.	TRBJ2-3	TRBD2	TGCAGCGCCAAACCGCTAGCGGGGATGACAGATACGCAGTATTTT	CSAKPLAGMTDTQYF
15	TRBV5-1	few	TRBJ1-5	.	TGCGCCAGCAGCCAGGGGACGGATAGCAATCAGCCCCAGCATTTT	CASSQGTDSNQPQHF
16	TRBV21-1	few	TRBJ2-3	.	TGCTCACCCTTCCAATTGGCGGGGAGGGGGTTAGATACGCAGTATTTT	CSPFQLAGRGLDTQYF
15	TRBV6-2/TRBV6-3	.	TRBJ2-7	.	TGTGCCAGCAGTTCTGCGGGCGGGGGCACCTACGAGCAGTACTTC	CASSSAGGGTYEQYF
16	TRBV28	.	TRBJ1-5	.	TGTGCCAGCAGTGCCTTCGAGGGGGGCGGCAATCAGCCCCAGCATTTT	CASSAFEGGGNQPQHF
15	TRBV5-4	once	TRBJ2-7	TRBD1	TGTGCCAGCAGCTGGGACAGGGGTGTCGTGAACGAGCAGTACTTC	CASSWDRGVVNEQYF
18	TRBV21-1	few	TRBJ1-6	.	TGTGCCAGCAGCAAAGCGCTTTCGGAGAGCTCCTATAATTCACCCCTCCACTTT	CASSKALSESSYNSPLHF
16	TRBV18	.	TRBJ1-5	.	TGTGCCAGCTCACCTAGTACAGGTCCGGGCAATCAGCCCCAGCATTTT	CASSPSTGPGNQPQHF
15	TRBV3-1/TRBV3-2	once	TRBJ1-2	.	TGTGCCAGCAGCCAGGGGACTGGGACCCGCTATGGCTACACCTTC	CASSQGTGTRYGYTF
12	TRBV7-2	.	TRBJ2-2	.	TGTGCCAGCAGCTTGTCCACCGGGGAGCTGTTTTTT	CASSLSTGELFF
13	TRBV19	once	TRBJ1-4	TRBD1	TGTGCCACCGCGGACAGGGACGGCGAAAAACTGTTTTTT	CATADRDGEKLFF
15	TRBV27	.	TRBJ2-3	.	TGTGCCAGCAGTTTACCCGGGACTAGCACAGATACGCAGTATTTT	CASSLPGTSTDTQYF
15	TRBV19	.	TRBJ2-3	TRBD1	TGTGCCAGTAGTATAGGACAGGGTGGCACAGATACGCAGTATTTT	CASSIGQGGTDTQYF
14	TRBV18	.	TRBJ2-1	.	TGTGCCAGCTCACGGGAGAATGGTCGGGGTGAGCAGTTCTTC	CASSRENGRGEQFF
13	TRBV5-6	.	TRBJ2-1	.	TGTGCCAGCAGTTCGAGCTCCTACAATGAGCAGTTCTTC	CASSSSSYNEQFF
13	TRBV4-1	.	TRBJ2-3	.	TGCGCCAGCAGTCCCGGGCCGGCGGATACGCAGTATTTT	CASSPGPADTQYF
15	TRBV11-3	.	TRBJ2-3	.	TGTGCCAGCAGCTTAGCGGGGGGCGGAGGAGATACGCAGTATTTT	CASSLAGGGGDTQYF
15	TRBV2	.	TRBJ1-4	TRBD1	TGTGCCAGCAGCCCCGGGGGGACAGCTAATGAAAAACTGTTTTTT	CASSPGGTANEKLFF
15	TRBV6-5	.	TRBJ2-7	TRBD1	TGTGCCAGCAGTTACCTGGGACAGTCAAGGGTCGAGCAGTACTTC	CASSYLGQSRVEQYF
11	TRBV20-1	.	TRBJ2-3	.	TGCAGTGCTATACCACAGAATACGCAGTATTTT	CSAIPQNTQYF
15	TRBV28	.	TRBJ2-7	TRBD1	TGTGCCAGCAATCCCGGGACAGACTATGTACGAGAGCAGTACTTC	CASNPGTDYVREQYF
15	TRBV24-1	.	TRBJ2-2	TRBD1	TGTGCCACCGGCCAGGGGGTACCGAACACCGGGGAGCTGTTTTTT	CATGQGVPNTGELFF
15	TRBV19	once	TRBJ1-1	.	TGTGCCAGTAGTATTGGGCAGGGATGGGACACTGAAGCTTTCTTT	CASSIGQGWDTEAFF
11	TRBV12-3/TRBV12-4	.	TRBJ1-4	.	TGTGCCAGCAGTCGGGATGAAAAACTGTTTTTT	CASSRDEKLFF
15	TRBV18	.	TRBJ1-5	TRBD1	TGTGCCAGCTCACCTCCGGGACAGGGGGATCAGCCCCAGCATTTT	CASSPPGQGDQPQHF
17	TRBV5-6	.	TRBJ2-7	.	TGTGCCAGCAGCCCTGAGGGAGGCGGGTACAACTCCTACGAGCAGTACTTC	CASSPEGGGYNSYEQYF
17	TRBV5-1	.	TRBJ1-1	.	TGCGCCAGCAGCTTGGCCGTTGGAAACGGGTTGAACACTGAAGCTTTCTTT	CASSLAVGNGLNTEAFF
14	TRBV18	.	TRBJ1-3	.	TGTGCCAGCTCACCAAACGGCTCTGGAAACACCATATATTTT	CASSPNGSGNTIYF
14	TRBV6-1	.	TRBJ1-1	.	TGTGCCAGCAGTGAAGATCCCAGGAGGGGTGAAGCTTTCTTT	CASSEDPRRGEAFF